The 31 T cell receptor beta chains in this list originate from one sample, sequenced in a study of blood T cell repertoires in COVID-19. Using immunoSEQ multiplex PCR, the repertoire was profiled, and TCRdb retains in-frame clones only, with some absent. Of 150,000 or so clones in the sample, about 86% are singletons; the top ten hold roughly 7%. Sequencing used peripheral blood. The receptors here all came from a man aged 50-59 years with active or convalescent COVID-19.

The V and J genes are TRBV24-1 and TRBJ2-7; 9 bases line up with TRBD1. The V and J ends lost 4 bases and 0 bases, in that order; junction bases with no gene match: 6. The CDR3 contains 16 residues. CDR1 KGHDR and CDR2 SFDVKD come from the germline V gene. In DNA, the CDR3 is TGTGCCACCAGTGAGGCCGGGACAGGGCACTCCTACGAGCAGTACTTC. Translating gives CATSEAGTGHSYEQYF.

This clone was recorded once. V usage is TRBV5-1 and J usage is TRBJ1-4; possible D gene TRBD1, 6 bases. The length of the CDR3 is 15 residues. The V end was cut by 4 bases, the J end by 7 bases, with 17 bases between. CDR1 and CDR2 (germline): SGHRS, YFSETQ. This chain's CDR3 is CASSQGTQGGEKLFF. Here the CDR3 DNA reads TGCGCCAGCAGCCAAGGGACACAAGGAGGTGAAAAACTGTTTTTT.

The chain joins TRBV5-1 to TRBJ1-2; D perhaps matches TRBD1 (6 bases). The CDR3 has 15 amino acids. Per germline, CDR1 SGHRS and CDR2 YFSETQ. V lost 4 bases, J lost 0 bases, and 13 bases lay in between. In DNA form, the CDR3 reads TGCGCCAGCAGCCTGCAGACAGGTTCTAACTATGGCTACACCTTC. Amino acid sequence: CASSLQTGSNYGYTF.

The rearrangement uses TRBV7-8 and TRBJ1-1; D is possibly TRBD1 (5 bases). The CDR3 extends over 13 amino acids. Trimming took off 3 bases at V and 11 bases at J, with 16 bases between the two ends. Germline V gives CDR1 SGHVS, CDR2 FQNEAQ. The CDR3 coding sequence is TGTGCCAGCAGCTTGGGGACGGGGGAGACGGCTTTCTTT. Its translation: CASSLGTGETAFF.

CDR3: CASSFTGGGADTQYF. In DNA, the CDR3 is TGTGCCAGCAGCTTTACGGGGGGAGGGGCAGATACGCAGTATTTT. The chain combines TRBV7-2 with TRBJ2-3, with 7 nucleotides matching TRBD2. Germline CDR1 SGHTA, CDR2 FQGNSA. This CDR3 region has 15 residues. Germline trimming cut 3 bases from V and 4 bases from J; bases unmatched to any gene: 7.

The chain carries TRBV6-2 or TRBV6-3 and TRBJ1-6, with D tentatively TRBD1 (6 bases). There are 14 residues in the CDR3. V was shortened by 6 bases and J by 7 bases, with 13 bases between the two germline ends. Per the germline V gene, CDR1 is MNHEY and CDR2 is SVGEGT. The CDR3 region has the DNA TGTGCCAGCAGCCCTGGGACATCGAATTCACCCCTCCACTTT. Translation gives CASSPGTSNSPLHF.

The chain joins TRBV19 to TRBJ1-5; D is undetermined. The germline V gene encodes CDR1 LNHDA and CDR2 SQIVND (reference sequence). The CDR3 is made up of 16 amino acids. Trimming pared 3 bases from V and 0 bases from J, leaving 12 bases between. This chain's CDR3 is CASSITREYSNQPQHF. CDR3 DNA: TGTGCCAGTAGTATTACTCGAGAATATAGCAATCAGCCCCAGCATTTT.

This clone was counted between two and nine times. This chain joins TRBV3-1 (or the pseudogene TRBV3-2) and TRBJ1-1; TRBD1 agrees at 11 bases. The CDR3 length is 16 residues. CDR1 and CDR2 from the germline V gene are LGHDT and YNNKEL (reference sequence). Trimming cost V 1 base and J 4 bases; bases outside gene matches: 5. CDR3 sequence: CASSQVSGTGGTEAFF. CDR3 DNA sequence: TGTGCCAGCAGCCAAGTGAGCGGGACAGGGGGCACTGAAGCTTTCTTT.

The chain links TRBV21-1 to TRBJ2-5; the D segment call TRBD1 is taken from the table without a DNA check. TRBV21-1 is noted as a pseudogene. The CDR3 loop spans 21 amino acids. CDR3 amino acids: CASSKGGPTQQDRAALETQYF. DNA for the CDR3: TGTGCCAGCAGCAAAGGGGGACCAACTCAACAGGACAGGGCAGCCCTGGAGACCCAGTACTTC.

At least ten counts were recorded for this clone. The chain links TRBV24-1 to TRBJ2-2; possibly TRBD2 for D (7 bases). Germline CDR1 reads KGHDR; CDR2 reads SFDVKD. CDR3 length equals 16 residues. V was clipped by 3 bases and J by 0 bases, with 10 bases between them. The CDR3 nucleotides are TGTGCCACCAGTGATGCGGGGGCCCCGAACACCGGGGAGCTGTTTTTT. As protein: CATSDAGAPNTGELFF.

The chain employs TRBV6-6 and TRBJ2-7, with unresolved D. Germline values: CDR1 MNHNY, CDR2 SVGAGI (reference sequence). The CDR3 length is 11 residues. V lost 5 bases to trimming and J lost 5 bases, with 7 bases between them. The CDR3 nucleotides are TGTGCCAGCAGTCCGGTCGACGAGCAGTACTTC. It encodes CASSPVDEQYF.

J is TRBJ2-5 and V is TRBV6-5; 7 nucleotides line up with TRBD2. Germline values: CDR1 MNHEY, CDR2 SVGAGI. The CDR3 length is 16 residues. With V trimmed by 4 bases and J by 1 base, 9 bases remained unmatched. CDR3 residues: CASSFSSGFGQETQYF. DNA for the CDR3: TGTGCCAGCAGTTTCTCTAGCGGATTTGGCCAAGAGACCCAGTACTTC.

This clone appeared a single time. The chain links TRBV27 to TRBJ1-6; D might be TRBD1 (5 bases). V was pared by 7 bases and J by 0 bases, with 7 bases between. CDR3 length: 14 amino acids. Germline CDR1 is MNHEY and CDR2 is SMNVEV (reference sequence). The CDR3 DNA reads TGTGCCAGCAAAACAGGCTCCTATAATTCACCCCTCCACTTT. It encodes CASKTGSYNSPLHF.

The V and J genes are TRBV11-2 and TRBJ1-1; D ambiguous. The CDR3 is made up of 14 amino acids. In germline, CDR1 is SGHAT, CDR2 FQNNGV. Trimming took 0 bases from V and 6 from J, leaving 11 bases between them. CDR3 residues: CASSLDSGYAEAFF. In DNA, the CDR3 is TGTGCCAGCAGCTTAGACTCCGGTTATGCTGAAGCTTTCTTT.

Only a few counts were recorded for this clone. The gene calls are TRBV7-9 and TRBJ2-5, with D possibly being TRBD2 (6 bases). Trimming took off 5 bases at V and 2 bases at J, with 18 bases between the two ends. This CDR3 contains 16 residues. Germline values: CDR1 SEHNR, CDR2 FQNEAQ (reference sequence). Here the CDR3 reads CASSPLRSGLQETQYF. The CDR3 DNA reads TGTGCCAGCAGCCCCCTGCGGAGCGGGTTACAAGAGACCCAGTACTTC.

The chain combines TRBV28 with TRBJ1-2, with D hard to call. CDR1 is MDHEN and CDR2 is SYDVKM in the germline V gene. This CDR3 has 12 amino acids. Between the trimmed V and J ends, which lost 6 bases and 4 bases, there was a span of 9 bases. CDR3 sequence reads: CASRKQPYGYTF. CDR3 sequence (DNA): TGTGCCAGCAGAAAACAGCCCTATGGCTACACCTTC.

The V gene is TRBV10-3, the J gene TRBJ1-1, with 7 positions matching TRBD1. Germline V gene data show CDR1 as ENHRY and CDR2 as SYGVKD. CDR3 length: 15 residues. V lost 1 base, J lost 7 bases, and 9 bases stayed unmatched. The CDR3, as DNA: TGTGCCATCAGTGAGTATGCCAGGGGGAGCGGTGAAGCTTTCTTT. This gives the protein CAISEYARGSGEAFF.

The chain links TRBV5-8 to TRBJ1-6; 8 positions agree with TRBD1. The V segment lost 4 bases and the J segment 7 bases; nucleotides outside the gene matches: 13. This CDR3 spans 17 amino acids. Germline V gene data show CDR1 as SGHTS and CDR2 as YDEGEE. CDR3 region: CASSEQGQALRNSPLHF. As DNA, the CDR3 is TGTGCCAGCAGCGAACAGGGACAGGCATTGAGAAATTCACCCCTCCACTTT. The whole variable domain, remainder taken from reference TRBV5-8 and TRBJ1-6, is EAGVTQSPTHLIKTRGQQATLRCSPISGHTSVYWYQQALGLGLQFLLWYDEGEERNRGNFPPRFSGRQFPNYSSELNVNALELEDSALYLCASSEQGQALRNSPLHFGNGTRLTVT.

This rearrangement joins TRBV20-1 to TRBJ2-1; unclear D gene. Deletions cut 2 bases from V and 5 bases from J, with 4 bases between. CDR3 size: 11 residues. Germline CDR1 DFQATT, CDR2 SNEGSKA (reference sequence). The CDR3 DNA sequence: TGCAGTGCTAGACCCGACAATGAGCAGTTCTTC. It specifies CSARPDNEQFF.

This chain joins TRBV5-1 and TRBJ2-7; no reliable D call. CDR1 and CDR2 (germline): SGHRS, YFSETQ. V was pared by 4 bases and J by 2 bases, with 7 bases between. The CDR3 sequence is 12 residues long. CDR3 residues: CASSLDTYEQYF. DNA for the CDR3: TGCGCCAGCAGCCTGGATACCTACGAGCAGTACTTC.

As regards this clone: The junction and the germline gene differ at one end; a read error may be behind it. This chain connects TRBV7-7 to TRBJ2-1; D might be TRBD2 (6 bases). The CDR3 spans 13 residues. CDR1 and CDR2 from the germline V gene are SSHAT and FNYEAQ (reference sequence). CDR3 protein: CASSSGLADEQFF. In DNA, the CDR3 is TGTGCTAGCAGCTCGGGACTGGCGGATGAGCAGTTCTTC.

The chain couples TRBV29-1 to TRBJ2-7; TRBD1 aligns across 7 bases. This CDR3 has 15 amino acids. Per the germline V gene, CDR1 is SQVTM and CDR2 is ANQGSEA. J was trimmed by 0 bases and V by 4 bases; bases with no gene match: 9. CDR3 nucleotides: TGCAGCGTTGTAGAGGACAGGTTGCCCTCCTACGAGCAGTACTTC. Translating gives CSVVEDRLPSYEQYF.

This chain links TRBV11-3 with TRBJ2-2; 7 bases line up with TRBD1. V trimming: 4 bases; J trimming: 4 bases; junction bases outside the gene matches: 3. Germline CDR1 is SGHNT and CDR2 is YENEEA. The CDR3 is 14 residues long. CDR3 in amino acids: CASSSDRLTGELFF. The CDR3 region has the DNA TGTGCCAGCAGCTCGGACAGGCTCACCGGGGAGCTGTTTTTT.

The gene calls are TRBV18 and TRBJ2-1; 11 positions match TRBD1. CDR1 and CDR2 from the germline V gene are KGHSH and LQKENI. The length of the CDR3 is 16 residues. V lost 3 bases and J lost 1; bases outside the gene matches: 2. The CDR3 is CASSPGTGGSYNEQFF. The CDR3 bases are TGTGCCAGCTCACCCGGGACAGGGGGATCCTACAATGAGCAGTTCTTC. Supplemented by reference TRBV18 and TRBJ2-1, the full variable domain reads NAGVMQNPRHLVRRRGQEARLRCSPMKGHSHVYWYRQLPEEGLKFMVYLQKENIIDESGMPKERFSAEFPKEGPSILRIQQVVRGDSAAYFCASSPGTGGSYNEQFFGPGTRLTVL.

This clone has only one observation. V gene TRBV5-6 combines with J gene TRBJ1-5, with D unresolved. CDR1 SGHDT and CDR2 YYEEEE come from the germline V gene. This CDR3 region has 16 residues. Deletions cut 0 bases from V and 4 bases from J, with 14 bases between. The CDR3: CASSLEVTRNNQPQHF. CDR3 in DNA: TGTGCCAGCAGCTTGGAGGTGACAAGGAATAATCAGCCCCAGCATTTT.

This chain joins TRBV19 and TRBJ2-7, with no clear D. CDR1 is LNHDA, CDR2 SQIVND, per germline (reference sequence). The CDR3 loop spans 13 amino acids. V shed 3 bases and J shed 2 bases, with 8 bases lying between them. CDR3 nucleotides: TGTGCCAGTAGTATTCGAGGAACCTACGAGCAGTACTTC. It translates to CASSIRGTYEQYF.

This chain uses TRBV7-6 with TRBJ1-1; D is undetermined. In germline, CDR1 is SGHVS, CDR2 FNYEAQ. Trimming stripped 5 bases from V and 2 bases from J, with 6 bases between. The CDR3 length is 12 residues. CDR3 in DNA: TGTGCCAGCAGCCGCGTAAACACTGAAGCTTTCTTT. This translates into CASSRVNTEAFF.

This rearrangement joins TRBV6-5 to TRBJ1-5; TRBD1 matches 9 bases. V dropped 5 bases and J dropped 6; count of bases not matched to a gene: 5. Germline values: CDR1 MNHEY, CDR2 SVGAGI. This CDR3 comprises 14 residues. The CDR3 protein is CASSRQGDSQPQHF. The CDR3 nucleotides read TGTGCCAGCAGTAGACAGGGGGACAGTCAGCCCCAGCATTTT.

V and J are TRBV6-6 and TRBJ1-1; D might be TRBD1 (6 bases). The CDR3 extends over 13 amino acids. Trimming stripped 7 bases from V and 7 bases from J, with 16 bases between. Germline V gives CDR1 MNHNY, CDR2 SVGAGI (reference sequence). The CDR3 loop is CASTSHQGFEAFF. CDR3 sequence (DNA): TGTGCCAGCACCTCCCATCAGGGGTTTGAAGCTTTCTTT.

The gene calls are TRBV3-1 (or the pseudogene TRBV3-2) and TRBJ2-1; D might be TRBD1 (5 bases). Trimming cost V 4 bases and J 5 bases, with 12 bases left between them. The germline V gene encodes CDR1 LGHDT and CDR2 YNNKEL (reference sequence). The CDR3 is 14 residues long. The CDR3 nucleotides are TGTGCCAGCAGCCTGAGACAGAGCCACAATGAGCAGTTCTTC. Its protein product is CASSLRQSHNEQFF.

The chain links TRBV6-2 or TRBV6-3 to TRBJ1-5; maybe TRBD1 (5 bases). Trimming pared 6 bases from V and 5 bases from J, leaving 11 bases between. The CDR3 contains 13 residues. Germline V gene lookup returns CDR1 MNHEY and CDR2 SVGEGT. CDR3: CASSPGPYQPQHF. CDR3 DNA: TGTGCCAGCAGCCCGGGGCCGTATCAGCCCCAGCATTTT.